What follows describes a single TCR beta chain. Antigen specificity is unknown. These data belong to a study of T cell repertoires in cytomegalovirus infection. Each CDR3 protein is one row after TCRdb ran MiXCR on the reads. The repertoire holds about 900,000 distinct CDR3 sequences, with less than 35% as singletons. V was trimmed by 0 bases and J by 5 bases, leaving 11 bases between them. The CDR3 spans 15 residues. Per germline, CDR1 MGHRA and CDR2 YSYEKL. The chain uses TRBV4-1 and TRBJ1-5; D not resolved. This TCR was recovered from a human donor in good health (CMV status not recorded). Some clones in this sample may be carry-over from other donors' samples. The sequences come from cultured CD8+ T cells from PBMCs, collected from culture after CMV antigen stimulation. The CDR3 coding sequence is TGCGCCAGCAGCCAAGAAACGGCCAGGTATCAGCCCCAGCATTTT. Translated: CASSQETARYQPQHF.